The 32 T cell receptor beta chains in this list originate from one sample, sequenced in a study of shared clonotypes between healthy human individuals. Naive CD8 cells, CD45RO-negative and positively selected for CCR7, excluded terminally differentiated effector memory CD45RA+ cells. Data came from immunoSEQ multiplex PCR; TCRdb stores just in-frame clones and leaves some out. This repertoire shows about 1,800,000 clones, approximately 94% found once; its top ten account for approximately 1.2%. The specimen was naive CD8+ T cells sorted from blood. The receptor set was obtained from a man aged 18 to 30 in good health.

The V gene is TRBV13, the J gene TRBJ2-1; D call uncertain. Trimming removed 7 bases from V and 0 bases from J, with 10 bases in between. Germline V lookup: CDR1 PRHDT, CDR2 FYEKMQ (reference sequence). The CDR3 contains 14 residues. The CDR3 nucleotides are TGTGCCAGCAAAAGACGAAGCTCCTACAATGAGCAGTTCTTC. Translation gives CASKRRSSYNEQFF.

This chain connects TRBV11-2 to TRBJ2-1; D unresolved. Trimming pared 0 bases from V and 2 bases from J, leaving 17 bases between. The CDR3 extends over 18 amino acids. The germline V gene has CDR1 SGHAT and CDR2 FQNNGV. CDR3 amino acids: CASSLEALGGLPYNEQFF. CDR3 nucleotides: TGTGCCAGCAGCTTAGAGGCCCTCGGCGGCCTTCCCTACAATGAGCAGTTCTTC.

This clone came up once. Here the CDR3 DNA reads TGTGCCAGCAGTTACCCCGAGGGTAATGAGCAGTTCTTC. Protein sequence: CASSYPEGNEQFF. The chain carries TRBV6-6 and TRBJ2-1; D is perhaps TRBD2 (5 bases). Germline V gene lookup returns CDR1 MNHNY and CDR2 SVGAGI (reference sequence). The CDR3 loop spans 13 amino acids. The V gene lost 2 bases and the J gene lost 7 bases, with 9 bases spanning the gap.

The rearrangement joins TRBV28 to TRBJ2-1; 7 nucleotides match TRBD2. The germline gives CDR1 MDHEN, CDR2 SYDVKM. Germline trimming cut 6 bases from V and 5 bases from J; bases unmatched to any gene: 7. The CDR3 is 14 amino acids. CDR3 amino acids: CASSRLAEDNEQFF. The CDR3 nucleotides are TGTGCCAGCAGCCGTCTAGCGGAGGACAATGAGCAGTTCTTC.

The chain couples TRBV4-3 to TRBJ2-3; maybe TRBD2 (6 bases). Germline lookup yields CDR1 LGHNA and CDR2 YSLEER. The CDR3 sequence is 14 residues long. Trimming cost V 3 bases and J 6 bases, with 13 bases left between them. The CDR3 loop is CASSQGLGGDTQYF. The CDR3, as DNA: TGCGCCAGCAGCCAGGGACTGGGTGGGGATACGCAGTATTTT.

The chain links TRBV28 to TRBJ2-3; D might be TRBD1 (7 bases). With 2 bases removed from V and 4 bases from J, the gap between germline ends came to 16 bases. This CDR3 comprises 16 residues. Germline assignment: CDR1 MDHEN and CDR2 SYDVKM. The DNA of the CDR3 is TGTGCCAGCAGTTTACCCCGACAGGGAGGACCAGATACGCAGTATTTT. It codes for CASSLPRQGGPDTQYF.

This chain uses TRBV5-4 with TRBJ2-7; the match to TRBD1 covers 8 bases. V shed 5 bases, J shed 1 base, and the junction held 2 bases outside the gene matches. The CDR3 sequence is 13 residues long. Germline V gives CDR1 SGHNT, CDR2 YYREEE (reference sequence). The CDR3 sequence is CASSRQGSYEQYF. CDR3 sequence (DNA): TGTGCCAGCAGTCGACAGGGGTCCTACGAGCAGTACTTC.

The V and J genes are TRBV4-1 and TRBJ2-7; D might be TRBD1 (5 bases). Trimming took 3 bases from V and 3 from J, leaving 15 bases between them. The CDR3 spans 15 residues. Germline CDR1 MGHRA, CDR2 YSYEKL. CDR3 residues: CASSHLDKANYEQYF. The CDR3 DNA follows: TGCGCCAGCAGCCACCTGGACAAGGCTAACTACGAGCAGTACTTC.

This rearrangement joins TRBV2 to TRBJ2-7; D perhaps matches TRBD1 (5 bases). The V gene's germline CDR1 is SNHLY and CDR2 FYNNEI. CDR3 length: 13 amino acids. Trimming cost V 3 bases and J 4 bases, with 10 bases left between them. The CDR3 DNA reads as TGTGCCAGCAGTGACCAGGGTTCGTACGAGCAGTACTTC. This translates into CASSDQGSYEQYF. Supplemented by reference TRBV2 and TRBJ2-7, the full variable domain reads EPEVTQTPSHQVTQMGQEVILRCVPISNHLYFYWYRQILGQKVEFLVSFYNNEISEKSEIFDDQFSVERPDGSNFTLKIRSTKLEDSAMYFCASSDQGSYEQYFGPGTRLTVT.

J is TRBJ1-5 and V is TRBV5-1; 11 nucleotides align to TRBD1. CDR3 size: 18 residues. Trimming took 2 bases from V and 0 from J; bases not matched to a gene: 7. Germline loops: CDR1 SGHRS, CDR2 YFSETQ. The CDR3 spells CASSFRDRGRDSNQPQHF. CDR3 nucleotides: TGCGCCAGCAGCTTCCGGGACAGGGGGAGAGATAGCAATCAGCCCCAGCATTTT. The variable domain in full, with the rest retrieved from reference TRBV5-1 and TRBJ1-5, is KAGVTQTPRYLIKTRGQQVTLSCSPISGHRSVSWYQQTPGQGLQFLFEYFSETQRNKGNFPGRFSGRQFSNSRSEMNVSTLELGDSALYLCASSFRDRGRDSNQPQHFGDGTRLSIL.

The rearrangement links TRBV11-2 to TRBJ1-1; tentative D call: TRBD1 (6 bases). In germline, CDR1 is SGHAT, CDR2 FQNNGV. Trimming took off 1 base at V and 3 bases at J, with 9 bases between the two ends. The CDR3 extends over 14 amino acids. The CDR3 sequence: CASSLVAGDTEAFF. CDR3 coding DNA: TGTGCCAGCAGCTTAGTGGCAGGGGACACTGAAGCTTTCTTT.

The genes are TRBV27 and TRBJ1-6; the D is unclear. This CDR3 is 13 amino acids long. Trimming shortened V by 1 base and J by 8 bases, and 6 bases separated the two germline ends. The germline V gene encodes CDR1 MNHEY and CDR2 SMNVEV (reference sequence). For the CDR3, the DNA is TGTGCCAGCAGTTTATGGGCGGATTCACCCCTCCACTTT. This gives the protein CASSLWADSPLHF.

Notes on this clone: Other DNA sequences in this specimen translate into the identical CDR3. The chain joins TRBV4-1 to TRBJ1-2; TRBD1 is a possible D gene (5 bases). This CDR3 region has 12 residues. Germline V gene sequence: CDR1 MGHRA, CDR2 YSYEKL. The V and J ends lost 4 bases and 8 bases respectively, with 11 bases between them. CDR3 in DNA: TGCGCCAGCAGCCTGGGGGTTGACGGCTACACCTTC. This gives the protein CASSLGVDGYTF.

Written as DNA, the CDR3 is TGTGCCAGCAGCTTGTCAGATAGCAATCAGCCCCAGCATTTT. Encoded protein: CASSLSDSNQPQHF. The rearrangement uses TRBV5-5 and TRBJ1-5, with D uncertain. CDR1 is SGHKS and CDR2 is YYEKEE in the germline V gene (reference sequence). V was trimmed by 1 base and J by 0 bases, leaving 5 bases between them. There are 14 residues in the CDR3.

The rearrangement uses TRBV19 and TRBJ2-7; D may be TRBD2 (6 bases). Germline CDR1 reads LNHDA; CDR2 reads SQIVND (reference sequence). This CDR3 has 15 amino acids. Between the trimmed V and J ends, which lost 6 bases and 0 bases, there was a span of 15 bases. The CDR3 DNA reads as TGTGCCAGTAGCCCCGGAGGGGCGAGCTCCTACGAGCAGTACTTC. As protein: CASSPGGASSYEQYF.

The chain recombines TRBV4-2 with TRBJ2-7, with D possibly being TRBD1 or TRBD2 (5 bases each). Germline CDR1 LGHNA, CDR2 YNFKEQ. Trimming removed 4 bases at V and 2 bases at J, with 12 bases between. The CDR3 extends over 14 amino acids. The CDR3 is CASSLGTRTYEQYF. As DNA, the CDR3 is TGTGCCAGCAGCCTCGGGACCCGGACCTACGAGCAGTACTTC.

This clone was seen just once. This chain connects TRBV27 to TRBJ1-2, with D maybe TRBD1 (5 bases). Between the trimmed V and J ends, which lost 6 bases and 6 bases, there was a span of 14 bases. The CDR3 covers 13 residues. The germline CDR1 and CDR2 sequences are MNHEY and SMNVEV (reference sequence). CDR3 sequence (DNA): TGTGCCAGCAGCACGGGACCGAAGAATGGCTACACCTTC. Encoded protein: CASSTGPKNGYTF.

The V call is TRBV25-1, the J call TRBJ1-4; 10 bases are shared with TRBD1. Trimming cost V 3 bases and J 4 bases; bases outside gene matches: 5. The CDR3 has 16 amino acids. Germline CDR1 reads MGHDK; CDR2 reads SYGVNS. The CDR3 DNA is TGTGCCAGCAGTGAGGCTGGGACAGGGGTTAATGAAAAACTGTTTTTT. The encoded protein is CASSEAGTGVNEKLFF.

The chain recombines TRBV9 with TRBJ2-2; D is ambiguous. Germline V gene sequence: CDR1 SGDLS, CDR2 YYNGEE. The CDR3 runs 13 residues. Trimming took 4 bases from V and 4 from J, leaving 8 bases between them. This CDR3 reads CASSPFSTGELFF. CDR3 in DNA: TGTGCCAGCAGCCCTTTCAGCACCGGGGAGCTGTTTTTT.

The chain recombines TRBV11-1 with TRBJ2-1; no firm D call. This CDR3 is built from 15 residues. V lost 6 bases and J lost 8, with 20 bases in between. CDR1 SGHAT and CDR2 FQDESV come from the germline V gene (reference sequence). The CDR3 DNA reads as TGTGCCAGCAGATTGCTTTTTCCCAAAGGCGATGAGCAGTTCTTC. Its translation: CASRLLFPKGDEQFF.

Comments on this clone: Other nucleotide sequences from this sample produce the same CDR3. CDR3 bases: TGTGCCAGCAGTCTTGACAGCAATCAGCCCCAGCATTTT. It codes for CASSLDSNQPQHF. This chain uses TRBV27 with TRBJ1-5; D gene uncertain. The CDR3 consists of 13 residues. Germline CDR1 MNHEY, CDR2 SMNVEV (reference sequence). The V and J ends lost 5 bases and 1 base respectively, with 6 bases between them.

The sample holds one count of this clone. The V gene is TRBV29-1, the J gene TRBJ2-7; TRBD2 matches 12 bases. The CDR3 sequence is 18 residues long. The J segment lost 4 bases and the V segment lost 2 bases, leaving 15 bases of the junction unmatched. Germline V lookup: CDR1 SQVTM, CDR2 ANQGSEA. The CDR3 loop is CSVELQTGLAGSLYEQYF. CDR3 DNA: TGCAGCGTTGAACTCCAGACGGGACTAGCGGGTTCGTTATACGAGCAGTACTTC.

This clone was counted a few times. The CDR3 loop is CASSHEPGERYSPLHF. In DNA form, the CDR3 reads TGCGCCAGCAGCCATGAACCCGGAGAACGGTATTCACCCCTCCACTTT. The chain links TRBV4-1 to TRBJ1-6; D is ambiguous. Per germline, CDR1 MGHRA and CDR2 YSYEKL. CDR3 length: 16 amino acids. V lost 3 bases and J 8 bases, leaving 17 bases between the germline ends.

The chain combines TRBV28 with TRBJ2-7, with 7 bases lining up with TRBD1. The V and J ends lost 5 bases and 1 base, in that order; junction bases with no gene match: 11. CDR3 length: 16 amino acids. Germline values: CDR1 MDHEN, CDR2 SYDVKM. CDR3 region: CASSPLETGPSYEQYF. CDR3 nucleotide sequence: TGTGCCAGCAGTCCTCTCGAGACAGGGCCTTCCTACGAGCAGTACTTC.

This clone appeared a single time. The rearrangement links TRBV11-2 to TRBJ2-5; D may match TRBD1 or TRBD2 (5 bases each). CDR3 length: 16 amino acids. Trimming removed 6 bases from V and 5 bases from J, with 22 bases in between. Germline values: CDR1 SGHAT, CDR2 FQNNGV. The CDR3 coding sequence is TGTGCCAGCAGTCCAGATCCGGGGACGTCGGCGGAGACCCAGTACTTC. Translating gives CASSPDPGTSAETQYF.

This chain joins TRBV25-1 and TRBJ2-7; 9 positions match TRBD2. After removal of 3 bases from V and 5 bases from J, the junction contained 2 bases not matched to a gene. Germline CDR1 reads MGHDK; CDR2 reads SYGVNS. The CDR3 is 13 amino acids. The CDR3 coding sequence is TGTGCCAGCAGTGAGGGGACTAGCAACGAGCAGTACTTC. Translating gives CASSEGTSNEQYF.

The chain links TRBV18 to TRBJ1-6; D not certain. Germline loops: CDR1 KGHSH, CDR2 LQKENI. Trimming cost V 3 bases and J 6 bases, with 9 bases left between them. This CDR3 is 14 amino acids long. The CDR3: CASSPTDPNSPLHF. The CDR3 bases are TGTGCCAGCTCACCTACGGATCCTAATTCACCCCTCCACTTT. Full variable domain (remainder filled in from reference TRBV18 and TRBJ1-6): NAGVMQNPRHLVRRRGQEARLRCSPMKGHSHVYWYRQLPEEGLKFMVYLQKENIIDESGMPKERFSAEFPKEGPSILRIQQVVRGDSAAYFCASSPTDPNSPLHFGNGTRLTVT.

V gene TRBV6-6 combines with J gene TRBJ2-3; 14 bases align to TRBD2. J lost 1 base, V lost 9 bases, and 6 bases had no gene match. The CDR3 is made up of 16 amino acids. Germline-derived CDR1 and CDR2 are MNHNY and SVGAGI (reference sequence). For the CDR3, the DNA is TGTGCCAGTCTGGGACTAGCGGGAGCTCGCACAGATACGCAGTATTTT. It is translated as CASLGLAGARTDTQYF.

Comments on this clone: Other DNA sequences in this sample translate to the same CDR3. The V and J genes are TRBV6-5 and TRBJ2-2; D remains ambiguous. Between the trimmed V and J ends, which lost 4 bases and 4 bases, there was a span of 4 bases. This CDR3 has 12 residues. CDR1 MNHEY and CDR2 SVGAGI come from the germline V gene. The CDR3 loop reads CASSSFTGELFF. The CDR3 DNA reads TGTGCCAGCAGTTCTTTCACCGGGGAGCTGTTTTTT.

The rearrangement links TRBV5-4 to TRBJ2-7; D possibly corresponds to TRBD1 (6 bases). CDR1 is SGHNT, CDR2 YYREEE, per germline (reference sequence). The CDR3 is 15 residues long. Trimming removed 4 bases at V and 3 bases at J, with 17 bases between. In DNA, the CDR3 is TGTGCCAGCAGCCGGACAGACTTTGAATTCTACGAGCAGTACTTC. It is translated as CASSRTDFEFYEQYF.

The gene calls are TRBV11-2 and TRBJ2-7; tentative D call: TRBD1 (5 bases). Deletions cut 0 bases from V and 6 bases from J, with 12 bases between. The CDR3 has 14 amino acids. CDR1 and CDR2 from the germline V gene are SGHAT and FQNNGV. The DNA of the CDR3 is TGTGCCAGCAGCTTAGAAGTAGGGGTTTTCGAGCAGTACTTC. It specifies CASSLEVGVFEQYF.

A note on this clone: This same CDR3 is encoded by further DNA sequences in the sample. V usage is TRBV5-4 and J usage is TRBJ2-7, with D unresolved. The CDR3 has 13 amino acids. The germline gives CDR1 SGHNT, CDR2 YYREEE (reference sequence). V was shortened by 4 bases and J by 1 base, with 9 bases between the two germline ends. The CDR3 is CASSAGPSYEQYF. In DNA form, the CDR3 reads TGTGCCAGCAGCGCCGGACCTTCCTACGAGCAGTACTTC.